This T cell receptor beta chain was sequenced during a study of T-cell reconstitution after alpha-beta-depleted transplantation in children. Per the germline V gene, CDR1 is SEHNR and CDR2 is FQNEAQ (reference sequence). Trimming removed 3 bases from V and 3 bases from J; junction bases left unmatched: 5. The CDR3 extends over 16 amino acids. Unique molecular identifiers were built into the TCRbeta library. TCRdb re-called the PCR reads with MiXCR, one entry per CDR3 protein. The data show 190,000 or so distinct CDR3 sequences, 6.3% seen once. General study results and limits: About two months after transplant, alpha-beta T cells reportedly came from several hundred expanded graft clones. Some patients owed their high day-60 TCRbeta diversity to surviving recipient T cells and thymic progenitors. Fresh T-cell production supplied most of the T-cell counts and diversity seen one year after transplant.

This clonotype was seen repeatedly, ten times or more. Its antigen is undetermined. This material consisted of PBMCs, taken before TCRalphabeta/CD19-depleted stem cell transplant. The chain uses TRBV7-9 and TRBJ2-3; TRBD2 matches 11 bases. The sequence was obtained from a girl less than two years old with combined immunodeficiency, due to receive a stem cell transplant. The CDR3 here is CASSFSGRASTDTQYF. The CDR3 bases are TGTGCCAGCAGCTTTAGCGGGAGGGCCTCGACAGATACGCAGTATTTT.